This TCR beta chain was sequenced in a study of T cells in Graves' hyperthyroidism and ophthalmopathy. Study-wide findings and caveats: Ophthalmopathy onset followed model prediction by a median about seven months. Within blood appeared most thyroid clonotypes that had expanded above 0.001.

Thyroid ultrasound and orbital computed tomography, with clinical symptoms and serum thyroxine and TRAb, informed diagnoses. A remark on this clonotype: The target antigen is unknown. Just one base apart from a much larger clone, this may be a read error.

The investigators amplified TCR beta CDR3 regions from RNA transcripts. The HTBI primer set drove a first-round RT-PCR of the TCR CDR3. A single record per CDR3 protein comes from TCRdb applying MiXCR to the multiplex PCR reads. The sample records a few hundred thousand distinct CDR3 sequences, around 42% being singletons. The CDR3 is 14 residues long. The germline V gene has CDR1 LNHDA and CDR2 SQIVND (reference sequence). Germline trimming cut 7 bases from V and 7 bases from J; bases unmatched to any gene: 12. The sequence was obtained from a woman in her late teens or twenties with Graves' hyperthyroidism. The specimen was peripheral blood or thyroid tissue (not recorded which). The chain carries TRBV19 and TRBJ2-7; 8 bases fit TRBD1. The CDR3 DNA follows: TGTGCCAGTACTCGGGACAGGCGCTACAATGAGCAGTACTTC. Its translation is CASTRDRRYNEQYF. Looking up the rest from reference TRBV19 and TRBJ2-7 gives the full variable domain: DGGITQSPKYLFRKEGQNVTLSCEQNLNHDAMYWYRQDPGQGLRLIYYSQIVNDFQKGDIAEGYSVSREKKESFPLTVTSAQKNPTAFYLCASTRDRRYNEQYFGPGTRLTVT.